The entry that follows covers one TCR beta chain sequence. The data are from a study of T cell repertoires in cytomegalovirus infection. Germline V lookup: CDR1 MNHEY, CDR2 SVGAGI. The CDR3 is 15 residues long. Trimming removed 5 bases from V and 1 base from J; junction bases left unmatched: 7. Each CDR3 protein is one row after TCRdb ran MiXCR on the reads. The table records about 530,000 distinct CDR3 sequences, around 27% of them present only once. The chain couples TRBV6-5 to TRBJ1-1; 7 bases fit TRBD1. The clonotype was recovered from a human donor in good health (CMV status not recorded). Some clones in this sample may be carry-over from other donors' samples. Sequences were obtained from PBMCs. The CDR3 here is CASSRQGGGNTEAFF. The CDR3, as DNA: TGTGCCAGCAGTCGACAGGGCGGTGGGAACACTGAAGCTTTCTTT.